This record concerns one TCR beta chain sequence. These data belong to a study of graft-versus-host responses after intestinal transplantation. Germline assignment: CDR1 LGHNA and CDR2 YSLEER. Unmatched junction bases numbered 9, after V lost 0 bases and J lost 6 bases. The CDR3 totals 16 residues. Using immunoSEQ multiplex PCR, the repertoire was profiled, and TCRdb retains in-frame clones only, with some absent. This table holds 45,000 or so clones, roughly nine tenths found once. The material sequenced was PBMCs, taken 524 days after transplant. The source of this sequence is a human patient who received an intestinal transplant, so some T cells may come from the graft donor. The chain employs TRBV4-3 and TRBJ2-7; 9 bases are a match to TRBD1. In DNA, the CDR3 is TGCGCCAGCAGCCAAGATCCAGGGACAGGGCAGGGCGAGCAGTACTTC. As protein: CASSQDPGTGQGEQYF.